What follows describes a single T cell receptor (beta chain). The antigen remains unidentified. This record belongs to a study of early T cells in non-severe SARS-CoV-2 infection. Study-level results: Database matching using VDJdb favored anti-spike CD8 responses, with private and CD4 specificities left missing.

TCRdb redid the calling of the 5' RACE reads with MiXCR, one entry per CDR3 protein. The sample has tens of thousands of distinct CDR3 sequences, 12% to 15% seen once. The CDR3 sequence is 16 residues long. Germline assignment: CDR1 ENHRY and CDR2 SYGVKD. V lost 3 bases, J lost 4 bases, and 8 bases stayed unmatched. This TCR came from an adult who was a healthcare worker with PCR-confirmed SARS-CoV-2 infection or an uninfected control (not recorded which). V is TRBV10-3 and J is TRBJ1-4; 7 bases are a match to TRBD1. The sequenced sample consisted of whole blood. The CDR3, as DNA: TGTGCCATCAGTGACCCTCGACAGGGAAGTAATGAAAAACTGTTTTTT. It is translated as CAISDPRQGSNEKLFF.